A selection of T cell receptor beta chains follows, all from one sample in a study of blood T cells in healthy people across ages. One entry per CDR3 protein results from TCRdb running MiXCR on the 5' RACE reads. Here the sample spans 1.5 million or so distinct CDR3 sequences, around 39% being singletons. The specimen was blood. These receptors all come from a woman aged 18 to 35 in good health. Each CDR3 is given with its conserved first and last residue. D genes are given only for firm matches. For some rows the clone size is stated as once, few or many, or as a class when expanded; others skip it.

size	J	V	D	DNA	CDR3
few	TRBJ2-7	TRBV3-1	TRBD2	TGTGCCAGCAGCCAGACGGGAGGGCCCTCCTACGAGCAGTACTTC	CASSQTGGPSYEQYF
-	TRBJ2-1	TRBV2	TRBD2	TGTGCCGGAGTGGGACTAGCGGGTTACAATGAGCAGTTCTTC	CAGVGLAGYNEQFF
-	TRBJ1-6	TRBV20-1	TRBD1	TGCAGTGCTCTGATGGGACAGGGACATTCACCCCTCCACTTT	CSALMGQGHSPLHF
-	TRBJ1-1	TRBV2	TRBD1	TGTGCCAGCAGTCCTCACAGGGGGGAAGCTTTCTTT	CASSPHRGEAFF
-	TRBJ2-3	TRBV9	TRBD2	TGTGCCAGCAGCGATTTTACTAGCGACACAGATACGCAGTATTTT	CASSDFTSDTDTQYF
few	TRBJ1-2	TRBV5-8	-	TGTGCCAGCAGCTTTTACCCGGGGGCGGGGAACTATGGCTACACCTTC	CASSFYPGAGNYGYTF
-	TRBJ2-7	TRBV7-2	-	TGTGCCAGCAGCTTCAACCCTCGACTAGTGGTCGAGCAGTACTTC	CASSFNPRLVVEQYF
-	TRBJ1-2	TRBV3-1	-	TGTGCCAGCAGCCAAGCGGGGTTGATGGATGGCTACACCTTC	CASSQAGLMDGYTF
-	TRBJ2-7	TRBV10-3	-	TGTGCCGTCAGTGAGACAATCGGACGGGATAAACCTTACGAGCAGTACTTC	CAVSETIGRDKPYEQYF
few	TRBJ2-3	TRBV27	-	TGTGCCACCCGACTGGATAGAGGCACAGATACGCAGTATTTT	CATRLDRGTDTQYF
-	TRBJ2-1	TRBV25-1	TRBD2	TGTGCCAGCAGTTCCCGGGGACTAGCGCCCACCCATGAGCAGTTCTTC	CASSSRGLAPTHEQFF
-	TRBJ2-7	TRBV20-1	TRBD2	TGCAGTGCTAGAGTAACCGGGACTAGCGGATCCTACGAGCAGTACTTC	CSARVTGTSGSYEQYF
-	TRBJ2-1	TRBV4-1	TRBD2	TGCGCCAGCAGCCAACACGGACTAGCGGCTAATGAGCAGTTCTTC	CASSQHGLAANEQFF
-	TRBJ2-7	TRBV7-9	TRBD2	TGTGCCAGCAGCTTTGACTGGGACTACCTAGGCGATGAGCAGTACTTC	CASSFDWDYLGDEQYF
-	TRBJ2-3	TRBV5-1	-	TGCGCCAGCAGACACGAGGGGGGGAGAGATACGCAGTATTTT	CASRHEGGRDTQYF
-	TRBJ1-1	TRBV4-2	-	TGTGCCAGCAGCCAATTCGGTCTACAGGGTCTGGAGGACACTGAAGCTTTCTTT	CASSQFGLQGLEDTEAFF
-	TRBJ1-6	TRBV10-3	TRBD1	TGTGCCATCAGTGAAGGGGACAGGGGCTATAATTCACCCCTCCACTTT	CAISEGDRGYNSPLHF
-	TRBJ2-7	TRBV10-3	-	TGTGCCATGGCGACCTCTCCCGGGAGCTACAATGAGCAGTACTTC	CAMATSPGSYNEQYF
-	TRBJ1-1	TRBV5-1	-	TGCGCCAGCAGCAAGGAGCTGGACACTGAAGCTTTCTTT	CASSKELDTEAFF
once	TRBJ2-1	TRBV7-6	-	TGTGCCAGCAGTCCAAACGGCGGGGGCACTTACAATGAGCAGTTCTTC	CASSPNGGGTYNEQFF
-	TRBJ1-3	TRBV20-1	-	TGCAGTGCTACGGCCGGGCAGGGCCCCATAGGAAACACCATATATTTT	CSATAGQGPIGNTIYF
-	TRBJ1-2	TRBV6-5	TRBD1	TGTGCCAGCGCGGGACAGGGGGAATTCGGCTATGGCTACACCTTC	CASAGQGEFGYGYTF
-	TRBJ2-1	TRBV7-9	-	TGTGCCAGCAGCTTGTCAGGGTTCGGACTACTCACTGGCAATGAGCAGTTCTTC	CASSLSGFGLLTGNEQFF
many	TRBJ1-2	TRBV20-1	TRBD1	TGCAGTGCTCCGACAGGGATGTTGAACTATGGCTACACCTTC	CSAPTGMLNYGYTF
few	TRBJ1-2	TRBV12-3/TRBV12-4	TRBD1	TGTGCCAGCAGTCCCCGTCGAAAGGGGGCGGAAGGCTACACCTTC	CASSPRRKGAEGYTF
few	TRBJ2-7	TRBV12-3/TRBV12-4	-	TGTGCCAGCAGTTTCGGCACGGGAGAGTCCTACGAGCAGTACTTC	CASSFGTGESYEQYF
many	TRBJ2-3	TRBV5-1	-	TGCGCCAGCAGCTTGGGTAACATCCCTAGCACAGATACGCAGTATTTT	CASSLGNIPSTDTQYF
-	TRBJ1-1	TRBV4-1	-	TGCGCCAGCAGCCAAGATGACGACACAGGCCCTATGGACACTGAAGCTTTCTTT	CASSQDDDTGPMDTEAFF
few	TRBJ2-5	TRBV6-6	-	TGTGCCAGCATGGAACTAGACCAAGAGACCCAGTACTTC	CASMELDQETQYF
-	TRBJ1-1	TRBV20-1	TRBD1	TGCAGTGCCCATCCGGGACAGACCATGAACACTGAAGCTTTCTTT	CSAHPGQTMNTEAFF
-	TRBJ2-3	TRBV2	-	TGTGCCAGCAGTGAGAGGATCCTCAGCACAGATACGCAGTATTTT	CASSERILSTDTQYF
many	TRBJ2-3	TRBV6-6	-	TGTGCCAGCAGTCTATTGCGAACAGATACGCAGTATTTT	CASSLLRTDTQYF
-	TRBJ2-2	TRBV12-3/TRBV12-4	-	TGTGCCAGCAGTTGCGACACGACCTTGGGAGGGGAGCTGTTTTTT	CASSCDTTLGGELFF
few	TRBJ2-7	TRBV20-1	TRBD1	TGCAGTGCTTACCCCGGGACAGGAAGGAACGAGCAGTACTTC	CSAYPGTGRNEQYF
-	TRBJ1-2	TRBV20-1	-	TGCAGTGCTGCGGCCTATCGCGGCTACACCTTC	CSAAAYRGYTF
-	TRBJ2-1	TRBV9	-	TGTGCCAGCAGCGTAGGGTGGGGCGCCTCCTACAATGAGCAGTTCTTC	CASSVGWGASYNEQFF
few	TRBJ2-7	TRBV6-5	TRBD2	TGTGCCAGCAGTTACCTCGCGGGGGGGACACTCAAGCAGTACTTC	CASSYLAGGTLKQYF
few	TRBJ2-5	TRBV7-9	-	TGTGCCAGCAGCTTGGTCCTCTTAGAGACCCAGTACTTC	CASSLVLLETQYF
-	TRBJ2-1	TRBV20-1	TRBD1	TGCAGTGCTAGAGTCCCCGGGACAGGGTCCTCCGGTGAGCAGTTCTTC	CSARVPGTGSSGEQFF
-	TRBJ2-5	TRBV20-1	TRBD2	TGCAGTGCTTATGAACTAGCGGGGGCGTACTTC	CSAYELAGAYF